This is a list of T cell receptor beta chains from one sample in a study of shared clonotypes between healthy human individuals. Clones were read by immunoSEQ multiplex PCR, and TCRdb kept only the in-frame ones, dropping some. Of roughly 2.2 million clones detected, approximately 95% appear once; the ten largest clones hold about 0.39%. Sequences were obtained from naive CD4+ T cells from PBMCs. These receptors all stem from a man aged 18 to 30 in good health. Some clones in this sample may be carry-over from other donors' samples. Both conserved end residues are part of each CDR3. Fields, in order: clone size, V gene, J gene, D gene, CDR3 DNA, CDR3 protein. A D gene is named only where the DNA matches it firmly. For some rows the clone size is stated as once, few or many, or as a class when expanded; others skip it.

-	TRBV28	TRBJ2-7	TRBD1	TGTGCCAGCAGCCGGCCGACAGGGGGCTACGAGCAGTACTTC	CASSRPTGGYEQYF
once	TRBV7-6	TRBJ2-5	-	TGTGCCAGCAGCTTTGCATCTCTCTCCCCGGAGACCCAGTACTTC	CASSFASLSPETQYF
few	TRBV2	TRBJ1-1	-	TGTGCCGGCACAGTGAACACTGAAGCTTTCTTT	CAGTVNTEAFF
-	TRBV5-1	TRBJ1-5	TRBD1	TGCGCCAGCAGCCCTACAGGGGGCCGCAATCAGCCCCAGCATTTT	CASSPTGGRNQPQHF
-	TRBV27	TRBJ2-5	TRBD1	TGTGCCAGCAGTTTATACAGGGGTGACCAAGAGACCCAGTACTTC	CASSLYRGDQETQYF
-	TRBV11-2	TRBJ2-3	-	TGTGCCAGCAGCGAACAACGGGACCTTGATACGCAGTATTTT	CASSEQRDLDTQYF
once	TRBV6-5	TRBJ1-1	TRBD1	TGTGCCAGCAGTTTCGGACAGGGGGAGGTCCGGGCTGAAGCTTTCTTT	CASSFGQGEVRAEAFF
-	TRBV5-4	TRBJ2-1	TRBD2	TGTGCCAGCAGCTTTTCAGCGGGAGACGGGCATGAGCAGTTCTTC	CASSFSAGDGHEQFF
once	TRBV9	TRBJ2-7	-	TGTGCCAGCAGCCCTGCAGGGGGGGCCTACGAGCAGTACTTC	CASSPAGGAYEQYF
-	TRBV7-2	TRBJ2-7	-	TGTGCCAGCAGCTTACGAGGTGGAGTAAACTACGAGCAGTACTTC	CASSLRGGVNYEQYF
once	TRBV5-1	TRBJ2-1	-	TGCGCCAGCAGCTTGGGGGGGACATCCTACAATGAGCAGTTCTTC	CASSLGGTSYNEQFF
-	TRBV19	TRBJ2-7	-	TGTGCCAGTAGTTTCCAAGGGGGCGCGGGAGCCCTGAGGGGCTACGAGCAGTACTTC	CASSFQGGAGALRGYEQYF
-	TRBV28	TRBJ1-2	-	TGTGCCAGCAGTTTAATTTGGCAGGGCTATGGCTACACCTTC	CASSLIWQGYGYTF
-	TRBV28	TRBJ2-2	-	TGTGCCAGCAGTAGACTATCCGGGGAGCTGTTTTTT	CASSRLSGELFF
-	TRBV28	TRBJ1-4	-	TGTGCCAGCAGTCCCCCTCTTAGGCGGCCGAATGAAAAACTGTTTTTT	CASSPPLRRPNEKLFF
-	TRBV4-3	TRBJ2-6	-	TGCGCCAGCAGCCAAGAATCGGGGGCCAACGTCCTGACTTTC	CASSQESGANVLTF
-	TRBV9	TRBJ2-7	-	TGTGCCAGCAGCGTAGACTGGGGGGAAGGGATATACGAGCAGTACTTC	CASSVDWGEGIYEQYF
-	TRBV7-2	TRBJ2-7	TRBD1	TGTGCCAGCGGCCCCGACAGGGTGTACGAGCAGTACTTC	CASGPDRVYEQYF
once	TRBV4-1	TRBJ2-7	TRBD2	TGCGCCAGCAGCCAATGGGGAGCGGGAGTTCTACCCTACGAGCAGTACTTC	CASSQWGAGVLPYEQYF
-	TRBV9	TRBJ2-5	-	TGTGCCAGCAGCGTAGAGAGTCAAGAGACCCAGTACTTC	CASSVESQETQYF
few	TRBV6-5	TRBJ1-5	-	TGTGCCAGCAGTGGCACCAACAATCAGCCCCAGCATTTT	CASSGTNNQPQHF
once	TRBV7-2	TRBJ2-7	TRBD1	TGTGCCAGCAGCATTAGGACAGGGGGGACTTACGAGCAGTACTTC	CASSIRTGGTYEQYF
-	TRBV29-1	TRBJ1-1	TRBD1	TGCAGCTTGAAACGGACAGGGTCGAACACTGAAGCTTTCTTT	CSLKRTGSNTEAFF
-	TRBV5-1	TRBJ1-2	TRBD1	TGCGCCAGCAGCATAAACGGGAGCCCTGTGGGACAGCTCTATGGCTACACCTTC	CASSINGSPVGQLYGYTF
once	TRBV28	TRBJ2-2	TRBD1	TGTGCCAGCAGTACATCCTTCCCAGGGGGCGCCGGGGAGCTGTTTTTT	CASSTSFPGGAGELFF
-	TRBV11-2	TRBJ2-1	-	TGTGCCAGCAGCCCGTGGGGCGGCGCTAATAACAATGAGCAGTTCTTC	CASSPWGGANNNEQFF
-	TRBV5-6	TRBJ1-2	TRBD1	TGTGCCAGCAGTAGTACAGGGGACTATGGCTACACCTTC	CASSSTGDYGYTF
-	TRBV18	TRBJ1-1	TRBD1	TGTGCCAGCTCACCACCCGGACAGGAGGGGGTTCGAGCTTTCTTT	CASSPPGQEGVRAFF
-	TRBV10-2	TRBJ1-5	-	TGCGCCAGCAGTTGGGACATAGTAGGCAATCAGCCCCAGCATTTT	CASSWDIVGNQPQHF
-	TRBV28	TRBJ1-2	-	TGTGCCAGCAGTCGCGGGACCCGGGGGGCCTATGGCTACACCTTC	CASSRGTRGAYGYTF
once	TRBV30	TRBJ2-7	TRBD2	TGTGCCTGGGGGAGGGGCCTAGCGGAACTCTACGAGCAGTACTTC	CAWGRGLAELYEQYF
once	TRBV5-4	TRBJ2-2	-	TGTGCCAGCAGCTTGGTAGGCAGGGCCACCGGGGAGCTGTTTTTT	CASSLVGRATGELFF
once	TRBV28	TRBJ1-5	TRBD1	TGTGCCAGCAGGCCAGACAGGGCTTATGGCAATCAGCCCCAGCATTTT	CASRPDRAYGNQPQHF
-	TRBV14	TRBJ1-1	TRBD1	TGTGCCAGCAGTTACACAGGGGGCGGTTTGGGCACTGAAGCTTTCTTT	CASSYTGGGLGTEAFF
-	TRBV5-1	TRBJ2-1	-	TGCGCCAGCAGCTTGGGGGAAACCTACAATGAGCAGTTCTTC	CASSLGETYNEQFF
once	TRBV6-5	TRBJ1-2	TRBD1	TGTGCCAGCAGTTCCAGGACAGGAGGCTACACCTTC	CASSSRTGGYTF
once	TRBV4-1	TRBJ1-6	-	TGCGCCAGCAGCCAAAGTTTAGTCAGTTCAGGGTCACCCCTCCACTTT	CASSQSLVSSGSPLHF